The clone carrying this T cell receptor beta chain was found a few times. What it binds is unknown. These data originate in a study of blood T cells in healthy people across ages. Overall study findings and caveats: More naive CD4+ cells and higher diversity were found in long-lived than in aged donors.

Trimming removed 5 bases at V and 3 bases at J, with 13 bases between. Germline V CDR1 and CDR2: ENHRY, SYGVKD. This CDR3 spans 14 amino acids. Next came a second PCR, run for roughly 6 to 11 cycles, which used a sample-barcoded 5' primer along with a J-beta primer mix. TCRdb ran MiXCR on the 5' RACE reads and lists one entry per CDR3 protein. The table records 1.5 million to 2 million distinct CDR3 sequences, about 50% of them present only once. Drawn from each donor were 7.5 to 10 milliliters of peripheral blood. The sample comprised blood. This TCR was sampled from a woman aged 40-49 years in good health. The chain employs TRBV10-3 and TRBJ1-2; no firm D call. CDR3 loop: CAISPSAADYGYTF. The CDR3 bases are TGTGCCATCAGTCCCAGCGCCGCGGACTATGGCTACACCTTC.